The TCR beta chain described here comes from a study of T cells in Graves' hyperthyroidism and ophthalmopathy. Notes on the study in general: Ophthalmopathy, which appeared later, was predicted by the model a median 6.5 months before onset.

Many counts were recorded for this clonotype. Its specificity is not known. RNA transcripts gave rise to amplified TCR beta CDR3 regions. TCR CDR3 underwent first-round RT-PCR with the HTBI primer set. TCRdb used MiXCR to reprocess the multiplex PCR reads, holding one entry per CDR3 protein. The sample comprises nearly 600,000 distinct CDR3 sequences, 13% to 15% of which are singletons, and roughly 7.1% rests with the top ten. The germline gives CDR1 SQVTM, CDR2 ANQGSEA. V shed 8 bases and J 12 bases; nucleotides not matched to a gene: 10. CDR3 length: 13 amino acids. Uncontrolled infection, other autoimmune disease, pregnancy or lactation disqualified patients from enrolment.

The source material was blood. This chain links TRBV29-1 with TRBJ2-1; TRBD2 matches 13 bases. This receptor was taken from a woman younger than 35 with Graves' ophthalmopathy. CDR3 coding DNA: TGCAGCACCGACACTAGCGGGAGGGCCGGGCAGTTCTTC. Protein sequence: CSTDTSGRAGQFF.